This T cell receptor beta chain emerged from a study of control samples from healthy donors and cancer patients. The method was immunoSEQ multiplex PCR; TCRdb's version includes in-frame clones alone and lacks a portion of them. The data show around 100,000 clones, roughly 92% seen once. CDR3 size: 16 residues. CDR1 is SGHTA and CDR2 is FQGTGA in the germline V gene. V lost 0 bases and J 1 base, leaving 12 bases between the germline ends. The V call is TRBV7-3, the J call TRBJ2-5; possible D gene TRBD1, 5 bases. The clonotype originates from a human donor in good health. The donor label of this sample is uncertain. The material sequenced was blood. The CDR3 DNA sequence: TGTGCCAGCAGCTTAACGGGGCAGATTGGCCAAGAGACCCAGTACTTC. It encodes CASSLTGQIGQETQYF.